Listed below are T cell receptor beta chains from one sample, sequenced in a study of shared clonotypes between healthy human individuals. Produced via immunoSEQ multiplex PCR; TCRdb's table is partial and in-frame only. Seen here are 2 million to 2.5 million clones, around 95% observed once, and the top ten hold 0.1% to 0.15%. Sequencing was carried out using naive CD4+ T cells sorted from blood. The source is a young man in good health. CDR3s include the opening cysteine and the closing phenylalanine or tryptophan. Fields, in order: V gene, D gene, clone size, J gene, CDR3 protein, CDR3 DNA. A D gene is named only where the DNA matches it firmly. Expanded clones are given a class, and other clones once, few, many or no size at all.

TRBV4-1,TRBD1,once,TRBJ2-1,CASRRPGQGYNEQFF,TGCGCCAGCAGAAGACCGGGACAGGGGTACAATGAGCAGTTCTTC
TRBV19,-,once,TRBJ2-7,CASTRDVGSSYEQYF,TGTGCCAGTACTAGAGATGTGGGGAGCTCCTACGAGCAGTACTTC
TRBV10-3,-,-,TRBJ1-6,CAAGVGGSPLHF,TGTGCCGCCGGAGTAGGGGGTTCACCCCTCCACTTT
TRBV6-1,-,-,TRBJ1-2,CASSREVQSYGYTF,TGTGCCAGCAGCAGGGAGGTCCAAAGCTATGGCTACACCTTC
TRBV7-9,-,-,TRBJ1-4,CASTLTRVNEKLFF,TGTGCCAGCACCCTCACCCGGGTCAATGAAAAACTGTTTTTT
TRBV10-3,-,-,TRBJ2-3,CAISDVTADTQYF,TGTGCCATCAGTGACGTGACAGCAGATACGCAGTATTTT
TRBV7-3,-,-,TRBJ2-2,CASSLLGGPGELFF,TGTGCCAGCAGCTTATTGGGAGGACCCGGGGAGCTGTTTTTT
TRBV7-6,TRBD2,-,TRBJ2-7,CASSPLAGGLTYEQYF,TGTGCCAGCAGCCCCCTGGCGGGGGGCCTTACCTACGAGCAGTACTTC
TRBV7-2,-,-,TRBJ1-6,CASSLGQTNSPLHF,TGTGCCAGCAGCTTAGGACAGACTAATTCACCCCTCCACTTT
TRBV19,-,-,TRBJ1-1,CASNSPGRRQRTEAFF,TGTGCCAGCAATTCTCCGGGCCGCCGGCAGCGGACTGAAGCTTTCTTT
TRBV5-4,-,-,TRBJ1-4,CASSLKGVTNEKLFF,TGTGCCAGCAGCTTGAAGGGAGTCACTAATGAAAAACTGTTTTTT
TRBV11-2,-,-,TRBJ1-4,CASSSSGAKEKLFF,TGTGCCAGCAGCTCGAGTGGGGCTAAGGAAAAACTGTTTTTT
TRBV7-2,TRBD1,-,TRBJ1-2,CASSGGQGVYGYTF,TGTGCCAGCAGCGGTGGACAGGGGGTCTATGGCTACACCTTC